This TCR beta chain stems from a study of CD8 T cells in ankylosing spondylitis. With regard to this clonotype: Its specificity is unknown. Possible read error: a much larger clone is one base away.

Regarding the study as a whole: As for the disease-linked clones, they showed a CD8+ phenotype and occurred at relatively low frequencies in peripheral blood.

This CDR3 has 14 amino acids. Germline V CDR1 and CDR2: SGHRS, YFSETQ. For TCR beta, libraries came from quantitative 5'-RACE with molecular barcodes. TCRdb ran MiXCR on the 5' RACE reads and lists one entry per CDR3 protein. The data show tens of thousands of distinct CDR3 sequences, 6.2% seen once. The chain combines TRBV5-1 with TRBJ2-7; no clear D gene. The clonotype was recovered from a male donor with ankylosing spondylitis. Input material: synovial fluid, either unsorted or a sorted T cell fraction (not recorded which). This CDR3 is CASSLNSYTAEQHF. The CDR3 DNA reads as TGCGCCAGCAGCCTCAACTCTTATACCGCCGAGCAGCACTTC.